Presented here are 19 T cell receptor beta chains from one specimen sequenced in a study of vaccination effects on CD4 cells after COVID-19 (dated by TCRdb to the early 2020s). To identify antigen-specific CD4+ T cell clonotypes by their expansion, the ViraFEST assay first stimulated PBMC with viral peptide pools and then applied TCR sequencing. After 10 to 11 days of culture, CD4+ T cells were isolated with the EasySep CD4+ T cell isolation kit. The absence of prior SARS-CoV-2 infection in healthy vaccine recipients was confirmed by negative nucleocapsid antibodies before and after vaccination. Antigen specificity for these receptors is unknown. The protocol used for the library was the immunoSEQ multiplex PCR assay. TCRdb provides this immuneACCESS table in a form limited to in-frame rearrangements. Some clones are lacking; in checked studies, under half of them reflect an unresolved V gene, and why the rest are absent is not known. The sample table holds 20,000 to 25,000 clones, of which approximately 70% were seen once. In total, the top ten clones hold 9.1% of the sample.

The material sequenced was CD4+ T cells from PBMCs cultured with HCoV-NL63 spike peptides, taken before COVID-19 vaccination. Sample cell subset or site, as interpreted from the label and publication: HCoV-NL63 spike overlapping peptide pool stimulation. These receptor sequences come from a human donor who received a COVID-19 vaccine.

This clone was found a few times. The chain uses TRBV3-1 (or the pseudogene TRBV3-2) and TRBJ1-2; 7 bases are a match to TRBD1. The V gene end was trimmed by 2 bases and the J gene end by 5 bases; junction bases not matched to a gene: 11. CDR3 length equals 16 residues. Germline loops: CDR1 LGHDT, CDR2 YNNKEL (reference sequence). This CDR3 reads CASSQRGQGQGYGYTF. The CDR3 nucleotides read TGTGCCAGCAGCCAAAGGGGGCAGGGGCAAGGATATGGCTACACCTTC.

This rearrangement joins TRBV7-8 to TRBJ1-6; D uncertain. CDR3 length: 15 residues. Trimming took off 2 bases at V and 0 bases at J, with 5 bases between the two ends. Germline loops: CDR1 SGHVS, CDR2 FQNEAQ. CDR3 in amino acids: CASSLQSSYNSPLHF. Here the CDR3 DNA reads TGTGCCAGCAGCTTACAGAGCTCCTATAATTCACCCCTCCACTTT.

This clone was observed a few times. The V and J genes are TRBV5-1 and TRBJ2-7, with 9 positions matching TRBD2. The CDR3 covers 19 residues. The V gene's germline CDR1 is SGHRS and CDR2 YFSETQ. J lost 0 bases, V lost 4 bases, and 17 bases had no gene match. The CDR3 coding sequence is TGCGCCAGCAGCCCCCGTTTGCTAGCGGGGACGGGAAGCTCCTACGAGCAGTACTTC. Its translation is CASSPRLLAGTGSSYEQYF. Together with reference TRBV5-1 and TRBJ2-7, the CDR3 gives the full variable domain: KAGVTQTPRYLIKTRGQQVTLSCSPISGHRSVSWYQQTPGQGLQFLFEYFSETQRNKGNFPGRFSGRQFSNSRSEMNVSTLELGDSALYLCASSPRLLAGTGSSYEQYFGPGTRLTVT.

This rearrangement joins TRBV27 to TRBJ2-7, with D possibly being TRBD1 or TRBD2 (6 bases each). Trimming left V 6 bases short and J 3 bases short, with 12 bases between. Germline-derived CDR1 and CDR2 are MNHEY and SMNVEV (reference sequence). The CDR3 is 13 residues long. CDR3 DNA sequence: TGTGCCAGCAGCTTCGGGGGCGGCTACGAGCAGTACTTC. This encodes CASSFGGGYEQYF.

The chain joins TRBV7-9 to TRBJ2-2; D is tentatively TRBD1 or TRBD2 (5 bases each). This CDR3 is 18 amino acids long. V was pared by 4 bases and J by 0 bases, with 18 bases between. Germline V gene data show CDR1 as SEHNR and CDR2 as FQNEAQ (reference sequence). The CDR3 is CASSSRGGTFANTGELFF. The DNA for the CDR3 is TGTGCCAGCAGCTCTAGGGGTGGGACGTTTGCGAACACCGGGGAGCTGTTTTTT.

The chain joins TRBV10-2 to TRBJ2-5, with D perhaps TRBD2 (6 bases). The CDR3 spans 15 residues. The germline V gene encodes CDR1 WSHSY and CDR2 SAAADI. Trimming took 6 bases from V and 4 from J, leaving 18 bases between them. DNA of the CDR3: TGCGCCAGCAGGGAACACGGGGGACTTCGAGAGACCCAGTACTTC. Encoded protein: CASREHGGLRETQYF.

The chain recombines TRBV24-1 with TRBJ2-1; 8 bases align to TRBD1. CDR1 and CDR2 from the germline V gene are KGHDR and SFDVKD. The CDR3 totals 13 residues. The J segment lost 10 bases and the V segment lost 5 bases, leaving 6 bases of the junction unmatched. The CDR3 loop reads CATSGQGAMEQFF. The DNA for the CDR3 is TGTGCCACCAGTGGTCAGGGGGCAATGGAGCAGTTCTTC.

The gene calls are TRBV7-6 and TRBJ1-4; tentative D call: TRBD1 (6 bases). Trimming cost V 0 bases and J 6 bases, with 8 bases left between them. In germline, CDR1 is SGHVS, CDR2 FNYEAQ. There are 14 residues in the CDR3. The CDR3, as DNA: TGTGCCAGCAGCTTAGCAGGGGGGGATGAAAAACTGTTTTTT. Its translation is CASSLAGGDEKLFF.

The J gene is TRBJ1-1, the V gene TRBV5-8; tentatively, D is TRBD1 (6 bases). Trimming took off 2 bases at V and 5 bases at J, with 7 bases between the two ends. Germline V gives CDR1 SGHTS, CDR2 YDEGEE. The CDR3 runs to 12 residues. The CDR3 is CASSLTGTEAFF. CDR3 bases: TGTGCCAGCAGCTTAACAGGGACTGAAGCTTTCTTT.

The chain recombines TRBV30 with TRBJ2-3; maybe TRBD2 (6 bases). The CDR3 length is 15 residues. Trimming took 8 bases from V and 4 from J, leaving 22 bases between them. Germline V gene data show CDR1 as GTSNPN and CDR2 as SVGIG (reference sequence). The CDR3 DNA reads as TGTGCCATCAACAGCGGGTCGAGTAGGGCAGATACGCAGTATTTT. Translated, it gives CAINSGSSRADTQYF.

J is TRBJ2-1 and V is TRBV25-1; 10 positions agree with TRBD2. Germline loops: CDR1 MGHDK, CDR2 SYGVNS. V dropped 0 bases and J dropped 7; count of bases not matched to a gene: 12. This CDR3 is 18 amino acids long. The CDR3 loop reads CASSEYSWLAGDVNEQFF. The DNA for the CDR3 is TGTGCCAGCAGTGAATATAGTTGGCTAGCGGGAGATGTAAATGAGCAGTTCTTC.

This chain uses TRBV6-2 or TRBV6-3 with TRBJ2-5, with D perhaps given as TRBD1 or TRBD2 (5 bases each). The CDR3 is made up of 15 amino acids. The germline V gene encodes CDR1 MNHEY and CDR2 SVGEGT. The ends were cut back, 2 bases at V and 0 bases at J, with 10 bases in the middle. CDR3 residues: CASSYRGADQETQYF. The CDR3, as DNA: TGTGCCAGCAGTTACAGGGGAGCGGACCAAGAGACCCAGTACTTC.

CDR3 amino acids: CASSKVKGRLYEQYF. The CDR3 bases are TGTGCCAGCAGCAAAGTGAAGGGGCGCCTCTACGAGCAGTACTTC. This sequence joins TRBV21-1 and TRBJ2-7; TRBD1, the table's D call, lacks a check against the DNA. TRBV21-1 is labeled a pseudogene. The CDR3 covers 15 residues.

This clone was found a few times. The V gene is TRBV3-1 (or the pseudogene TRBV3-2), the J gene TRBJ2-2, with no clear D. Trimming pared 2 bases from V and 0 bases from J, leaving 1 base between. The germline V gene has CDR1 LGHDT and CDR2 YNNKEL (reference sequence). This CDR3 comprises 13 residues. In DNA, the CDR3 is TGTGCCAGCAGCCAACCGAACACCGGGGAGCTGTTTTTT. Translating it yields CASSQPNTGELFF.

The chain combines TRBV29-1 with TRBJ2-1; 9 positions match TRBD2. The CDR3 is made up of 13 amino acids. Per germline, CDR1 SQVTM and CDR2 ANQGSEA. With 4 bases clipped from V and 9 bases from J, the junction kept 7 bases outside the gene matches. CDR3 nucleotide sequence: TGCAGCGTTGTTGGGACTAGCACGGGTGAGCAGTTCTTC. This translates into CSVVGTSTGEQFF.

The V gene is TRBV6-1, the J gene TRBJ2-7, with 8 nucleotides matching TRBD1. J was trimmed by 2 bases and V by 2 bases; bases with no gene match: 8. Per the germline V gene, CDR1 is MNHNS and CDR2 is SASEGT. The CDR3 contains 16 residues. The CDR3 bases are TGTGCCAGCAGTGAATTGGTCGGGACAGGAGCCTACGAGCAGTACTTC. This codes for CASSELVGTGAYEQYF.

This clone was observed a handful of times. V and J are TRBV7-6 and TRBJ2-3; D not resolved. This CDR3 is 13 amino acids long. From germline, CDR1 is SGHVS and CDR2 FNYEAQ. V lost 3 bases and J lost 2, with 6 bases in between. The CDR3 spells CASSFRLTDTQYF. In DNA form, the CDR3 reads TGTGCCAGCAGCTTCCGACTCACAGATACGCAGTATTTT.

This clone was found once. The V and J genes are TRBV19 and TRBJ2-1, with 9 bases aligning to TRBD2. V lost 9 bases and J lost 8; bases outside the gene matches: 11. Germline V gives CDR1 LNHDA, CDR2 SQIVND (reference sequence). The CDR3 loop spans 14 amino acids. CDR3 in DNA: TGTGCCAGCGTCGGGCTAGCGGGAAGTCATGAGCAGTTCTTC. Encoded protein: CASVGLAGSHEQFF.

This clone was detected a few times. The V call is TRBV4-1, the J call TRBJ2-7, with D hard to call. The germline gives CDR1 MGHRA, CDR2 YSYEKL. CDR3 size: 15 residues. V was clipped by 1 base and J by 0 bases, with 10 bases between them. The CDR3 nucleotides are TGCGCCAGCAGCCAAGGACGGTGGAGCTCCTACGAGCAGTACTTC. This sequence encodes CASSQGRWSSYEQYF.